This T cell receptor (beta chain) derives from a study of low-dose radiotherapy and immunotherapy resistance in tumors. Study at large: Every 2 weeks, cohort 1 got 0.5 Gy, reaching 6.5 Gy to the planning target volume. Treatment included intravenous cyclophosphamide dosed at 200 mg/m2 every two weeks, one day before radiation and immunotherapy.

Noted time point: after trial treatment. The treatment was: LDRT plus nivolumab, ipilimumab, low-dose cyclophosphamide and aspirin (RACIN trial). The germline CDR1 and CDR2 sequences are MNHNS and SASEGT. Trimming removed 1 base from V and 8 bases from J; junction bases left unmatched: 16. CDR3 length equals 18 residues. This clonotype has ten or more counts. TRAV- and TRBV-specific primers, spanning alpha and beta chains, primed first-strand cDNA. Amplification of TCRs used a constant-region primer and V-primer adapter for about 20 PCR cycles. In vitro transcription served to amplify the mRNA that had been isolated. TCRdb ran MiXCR on the reads and lists one entry per CDR3 protein. The sample yields roughly 90,000 distinct CDR3 sequences, 20% to 25% seen once.

The chain uses TRBV6-1 and TRBJ2-1; 8 nucleotides match TRBD1. This TCR was recovered from a female donor with ovarian cancer. The sample was PBMCs, taken after low-dose radiotherapy plus immunotherapy. The CDR3 DNA reads TGTGCCAGCAGTGAAGTCGGGCAGGGGGCGCAGGTAGGCGATGAGCAGTTCTTC. Amino acids: CASSEVGQGAQVGDEQFF.